These 30 T cell receptor beta chains originate from one sample sequenced in a study of Graves' ophthalmopathy and Graves' hyperthyroidism. Amplified material comprised TCR beta CDR3 regions derived from RNA transcripts. First-round RT-PCR with HTBI primers preceded a second-round multiplex PCR. In TCRdb, the multiplex PCR reads were re-called with MiXCR into one record per CDR3 protein. This repertoire shows 680,000 or so distinct CDR3 sequences, approximately 22% found once; its top ten account for about 6.6%. The source material was peripheral blood. Receptor source: a woman aged 18-29 years with stable Graves' hyperthyroidism. Some clones in this sample may be carry-over from other donors' samples.

Here the CDR3 reads CASTLGGSGTEAFF. The CDR3 bases are TGTGCCAGCACTCTAGGGGGGTCGGGCACTGAAGCTTTCTTT. The chain carries TRBV12-3 or TRBV12-4 and TRBJ1-1, with D tentatively TRBD1 (6 bases). The length of the CDR3 is 14 residues. The germline V and J ends were trimmed by 7 bases and 4 bases, with 16 bases remaining between them.

At least ten counts were recorded for this clonotype. The gene calls are TRBV6-5 and TRBJ1-2; D ambiguous. The CDR3 length is 14 residues. The ends were cut back, 5 bases at V and 1 base at J, with 11 bases in the middle. Germline V gene sequence: CDR1 MNHEY, CDR2 SVGAGI. CDR3 sequence: CASSTRTDNYGYTF. The CDR3 nucleotides read TGTGCCAGCAGTACCCGGACGGATAACTATGGCTACACCTTC.

This clonotype was detected only a few times. The J gene is TRBJ1-1, the V gene TRBV28; D uncertain. Germline V gives CDR1 MDHEN, CDR2 SYDVKM. CDR3 size: 15 residues. Trimming pared 2 bases from V and 0 bases from J, leaving 10 bases between. The CDR3 DNA reads as TGTGCCAGCAGTTTAAGTCTTGGAGTGAACACTGAAGCTTTCTTT. Its translation is CASSLSLGVNTEAFF.

The rearrangement uses TRBV20-1 and TRBJ1-5; maybe TRBD1 (6 bases). The CDR3 loop spans 12 amino acids. Trimming left V 3 bases short and J 8 bases short, with 11 bases between. CDR1 is DFQATT, CDR2 SNEGSKA, per germline (reference sequence). The CDR3 sequence: CSARQGNKPQHF. The CDR3 DNA sequence: TGCAGTGCTAGGCAGGGGAATAAGCCCCAGCATTTT.

This clonotype was seen a few times. The rearrangement uses TRBV6-5 and TRBJ1-1, with D unresolved. This CDR3 has 13 amino acids. V dropped 0 bases and J dropped 6 bases, with 8 bases sitting between them. Looked up from germline, CDR1 is MNHEY and CDR2 is SVGAGI. For the CDR3, the DNA is TGTGCCAGCAGTTACTCCTCTTACGCTGAAGCTTTCTTT. This encodes CASSYSSYAEAFF.

This clonotype appeared a single time. A much larger clone lies a single base off, so this may be a read error. The chain joins TRBV12-3 or TRBV12-4 to TRBJ2-2; the D call may be TRBD1 or TRBD2 (5 bases each). The V end lost 7 bases, the J end lost 3 bases, and 15 bases lay between the germline ends. This CDR3 has 15 amino acids. The CDR3 is CASTFLGVYTGELFF. The DNA of the CDR3 is TGTGCCAGCACCTTCTTGGGGGTCTACACCGGGGAGCTGTTTTTT.

This clonotype was counted many times. J is TRBJ2-5 and V is TRBV19; 7 nucleotides agree with TRBD2. The CDR3 has 15 amino acids. CDR1 and CDR2 from the germline V gene are LNHDA and SQIVND (reference sequence). V lost 5 bases, J lost 4 bases, and 10 bases stayed unmatched. The CDR3 region is CASSAMGGERETQYF. The CDR3 bases are TGTGCCAGTAGTGCAATGGGGGGGGAAAGAGAGACCCAGTACTTC.

This clonotype was observed many times. V usage is TRBV6-2 or TRBV6-3 and J usage is TRBJ1-1; TRBD1 agrees at 9 bases. V lost 6 bases, J lost 1 base, and 3 bases stayed unmatched. This CDR3 spans 14 amino acids. Per the germline V gene, CDR1 is MNHEY and CDR2 is SVGEGT. CDR3 sequence: CASSEQGANTEAFF. CDR3 coding DNA: TGTGCCAGCAGCGAACAGGGGGCGAACACTGAAGCTTTCTTT.

This clonotype was counted a few times. This chain links TRBV11-2 with TRBJ2-2; D may be TRBD2 (6 bases). The CDR3 consists of 15 residues. V lost 1 base, J lost 7 bases, and 13 bases lay in between. Germline values: CDR1 SGHAT, CDR2 FQNNGV. The CDR3 region is CASSLVSTSFGELFF. CDR3 bases: TGTGCCAGCAGCTTAGTTTCTACTAGCTTCGGGGAGCTGTTTTTT.

The V call is TRBV7-8, the J call TRBJ2-7, with D possibly matching TRBD1 (5 bases). V dropped 1 base and J dropped 7 bases, with 14 bases sitting between them. CDR3 size: 14 residues. From germline, CDR1 is SGHVS and CDR2 FQNEAQ. The CDR3 loop reads CASSLGAVGREQYF. CDR3 coding DNA: TGTGCCAGCAGCTTAGGCGCTGTGGGGCGGGAGCAGTACTTC.

DNA of the CDR3: TGTGCCAGCAGTCGGAGTGGGGCTACCAAAGAGACCCAGTACTTC. Amino acid sequence: CASSRSGATKETQYF. The chain carries TRBV12-3 or TRBV12-4 and TRBJ2-5; D possibly corresponds to TRBD1 (5 bases). The CDR3 sequence is 15 residues long. Between the trimmed V and J ends, which lost 5 bases and 3 bases, there was a span of 16 bases.

The chain couples TRBV28 to TRBJ1-5, with 9 bases that match TRBD1. The J segment lost 3 bases and the V segment lost 3 bases, leaving 9 bases of the junction unmatched. The CDR3 extends over 17 amino acids. Germline-derived CDR1 and CDR2 are MDHEN and SYDVKM. The CDR3 DNA sequence: TGTGCCAGCAGTTTGCTACGGGACAGGGTAACCAATCAGCCCCAGCATTTT. It codes for CASSLLRDRVTNQPQHF.

The chain employs TRBV24-1 and TRBJ2-4, with D maybe TRBD1 (5 bases). This CDR3 has 14 amino acids. V shed 4 bases and J shed 4 bases, with 10 bases lying between them. The germline gives CDR1 KGHDR, CDR2 SFDVKD. The CDR3 reads CATSDSGLKNIQYF. CDR3 in DNA: TGTGCCACCAGTGACTCAGGGTTGAAAAACATTCAGTACTTC.

This clonotype was seen only a few times. The chain joins TRBV6-5 to TRBJ1-2; the D gene is possibly TRBD1 (6 bases). The germline V gene has CDR1 MNHEY and CDR2 SVGAGI. Trimming removed 4 bases at V and 3 bases at J, with 15 bases between. This CDR3 comprises 15 residues. CDR3 nucleotide sequence: TGTGCCAGCAGTTCAGGGGTTGGGGGCTACTATGGCTACACCTTC. This codes for CASSSGVGGYYGYTF.

This clonotype occurred a few times. This chain uses TRBV10-3 with TRBJ1-3; 8 nucleotides match TRBD1. The V gene's germline CDR1 is ENHRY and CDR2 SYGVKD. The CDR3 extends over 15 amino acids. The ends lost 10 bases at V and 1 base at J; junction bases unmatched: 9. Here the CDR3 reads CATHSGTGSGNTIYF. CDR3 in DNA: TGTGCCACCCATTCAGGGACAGGATCTGGAAACACCATATATTTT.

The V gene is TRBV11-2, the J gene TRBJ2-2; D remains ambiguous. The V end was cut by 3 bases, the J end by 6 bases, with 11 bases between. The CDR3 has 14 amino acids. In germline, CDR1 is SGHAT, CDR2 FQNNGV. CDR3 in DNA: TGTGCCAGCAGCTTTGGCTGGGGATCCGGGGAGCTGTTTTTT. It encodes CASSFGWGSGELFF.

In its sample, this clonotype was seen many times. The CDR3 loop is CASSEPVMAFRAYEQYF. The CDR3 coding sequence is TGTGCCAGCAGTGAACCCGTAATGGCCTTCCGAGCCTACGAGCAGTACTTC. The chain joins TRBV6-1 to TRBJ2-7; D uncertain. The length of the CDR3 is 17 residues. V was shortened by 2 bases and J by 2 bases, with 19 bases between the two germline ends. Germline CDR1 and CDR2: MNHNS and SASEGT.

This clonotype has a handful of counts. The chain carries TRBV5-1 and TRBJ2-5; no firm D call. CDR1 and CDR2 (germline): SGHRS, YFSETQ. The CDR3 covers 14 residues. With 1 base removed from V and 5 bases from J, the gap between germline ends came to 12 bases. The CDR3 region has the DNA TGCGCCAGCAGCTTGTCGCACACTGGGGAGACCCAGTACTTC. Translated: CASSLSHTGETQYF.

This clonotype showed up many times. The CDR3 bases are TGTGCCAGCAGCTTAGTTGGGACATATGGAAACACCATATATTTT. Protein product: CASSLVGTYGNTIYF. The V call is TRBV7-2, the J call TRBJ1-3; possible D gene TRBD1, 6 bases. This CDR3 contains 15 residues. V lost 1 base, J lost 3 bases, and 10 bases lay in between. CDR1 is SGHTA, CDR2 FQGNSA, per germline.

This clonotype was seen repeatedly, ten times or more. This chain links TRBV7-9 with TRBJ1-2; D is unresolved. Germline V gives CDR1 SEHNR, CDR2 FQNEAQ (reference sequence). The CDR3 sequence is 15 residues long. Trimming stripped 1 base from V and 4 bases from J, with 13 bases between. The CDR3 is CASSLVASVSYGYTF. CDR3 sequence (DNA): TGTGCCAGCAGCTTAGTGGCGTCCGTTAGCTATGGCTACACCTTC.

This clonotype occurred many times. The rearrangement links TRBV6-1 to TRBJ1-2, with 7 bases aligning to TRBD1. This CDR3 contains 14 residues. V shed 4 bases, J shed 6 bases, and the junction held 8 bases outside the gene matches. The V gene's germline CDR1 is MNHNS and CDR2 SASEGT. DNA for the CDR3: TGTGCCAGCAGTGTTCAGGGGGGCCTGGATGGCTACACCTTC. It specifies CASSVQGGLDGYTF.

The V call is TRBV12-3 or TRBV12-4, the J call TRBJ2-5, with 9 bases aligning to TRBD1. The CDR3 extends over 16 amino acids. With 0 bases clipped from V and 5 bases from J, the junction kept 7 bases outside the gene matches. CDR3: CASSLAAGQGGETQYF. The CDR3 DNA follows: TGTGCCAGCAGTTTAGCCGCGGGACAGGGCGGGGAGACCCAGTACTTC.

This clonotype was recorded at least ten times. The rearrangement joins TRBV6-1 to TRBJ2-7; D may match TRBD1 or TRBD2 (5 bases each). Per germline, CDR1 MNHNS and CDR2 SASEGT. The CDR3 is made up of 15 amino acids. The germline V and J ends were trimmed by 7 bases and 1 base, with 17 bases remaining between them. This CDR3 reads CASTRGGRASYEQYF. The DNA of the CDR3 is TGTGCCAGCACCCGTGGGGGACGAGCTTCCTACGAGCAGTACTTC.

CDR3 amino acids: CAIRGDRGPGNTIYF. The DNA for the CDR3 is TGTGCCATCAGGGGGGACAGGGGGCCTGGAAACACCATATATTTT. This chain uses TRBV10-3 with TRBJ1-3; 12 bases match TRBD1. V was pared by 6 bases and J by 2 bases, with 2 bases of the junction left unmatched. Germline V CDR1 and CDR2: ENHRY, SYGVKD. The CDR3 has 15 amino acids.

This clonotype was recorded at least ten times. This rearrangement joins TRBV12-3 or TRBV12-4 to TRBJ2-7, with TRBD2 matching 9 bases. V dropped 3 bases and J dropped 4; count of bases not matched to a gene: 4. This CDR3 is 14 amino acids long. The CDR3 DNA follows: TGTGCCAGCAGTTTGGGGACTAGCATGTACGAGCAGTACTTC. Amino acid sequence: CASSLGTSMYEQYF.

This clonotype came up many times. The chain has TRBV6-2 or TRBV6-3 and TRBJ1-5; tentative D call: TRBD1 (6 bases). The germline V gene encodes CDR1 MNHEY and CDR2 SVGEGT. The CDR3 runs 13 residues. V lost 5 bases to trimming and J lost 7 bases, with 12 bases between them. CDR3 protein: CASSTSGVQPQHF. CDR3 coding DNA: TGTGCCAGCAGTACCTCAGGGGTCCAGCCCCAGCATTTT.

This chain links TRBV12-3 or TRBV12-4 with TRBJ2-2; D is perhaps TRBD2 (6 bases). Trimming took off 8 bases at V and 1 base at J, with 17 bases between the two ends. The CDR3 contains 16 residues. The chain's CDR3 is CASLGWGVQNTGELFF. The CDR3 coding sequence is TGTGCCAGCCTGGGATGGGGGGTGCAGAACACCGGGGAGCTGTTTTTT.

This clonotype was seen at least ten times. The rearrangement joins TRBV6-1 to TRBJ1-2; D unclear. V was clipped by 11 bases and J by 2 bases, with 12 bases between them. The germline V gene has CDR1 MNHNS and CDR2 SASEGT. There are 12 residues in the CDR3. The CDR3 DNA reads TGTGCCGCGGAGAGGACCAACTATGGCTACACCTTC. The encoded protein is CAAERTNYGYTF.

This clonotype has only a few counts. This chain links TRBV20-1 with TRBJ1-2; no clear D. CDR3 length: 11 amino acids. Germline V gives CDR1 DFQATT, CDR2 SNEGSKA (reference sequence). V was shortened by 2 bases and J by 9 bases, with 10 bases between the two germline ends. The CDR3 sequence is CSARREGSYTF. The DNA of the CDR3 is TGCAGTGCTAGACGGGAGGGTAGCTACACCTTC.

This clonotype was found many times. The J gene is TRBJ2-7, the V gene TRBV5-1, with TRBD2 as a possible D gene (6 bases). The CDR3 totals 13 residues. Germline CDR1 SGHRS, CDR2 YFSETQ. With 4 bases removed from V and 0 bases from J, the gap between germline ends came to 8 bases. CDR3: CASSAGNSYEQYF. CDR3 nucleotide sequence: TGCGCCAGCAGCGCGGGAAACTCCTACGAGCAGTACTTC.